The 30 T cell receptor beta chains below all came from one sample that was sequenced in a study of T cell changes during pregnancy in multiple sclerosis. Some clones are missing from TCRdb's copy, which holds only in-frame ones; the method was immunoSEQ multiplex PCR. This table holds 90,000 to 130,000 clones, 92% found once. This specimen was peripheral blood, taken in the third trimester of pregnancy. The receptors were gathered from a female donor with multiple sclerosis, enrolled in a pregnancy study.

The chain links TRBV9 to TRBJ2-1; tentative D call: TRBD2 (6 bases). Germline CDR1 and CDR2: SGDLS and YYNGEE. The V gene lost 3 bases and the J gene lost 0 bases, with 10 bases spanning the gap. The CDR3 consists of 15 residues. The CDR3 nucleotides are TGTGCCAGCAGCGGGAGGGCTAGCTCCTACAATGAGCAGTTCTTC. Translated: CASSGRASSYNEQFF.

The chain uses TRBV5-5 and TRBJ2-7; no reliable D call. CDR3 length equals 14 residues. V was shortened by 1 base and J by 1 base, with 9 bases between the two germline ends. Looked up from germline, CDR1 is SGHKS and CDR2 is YYEKEE (reference sequence). CDR3 loop: CASSLSPASYEQYF. CDR3 DNA sequence: TGTGCCAGCAGCTTGTCTCCAGCGTCCTACGAGCAGTACTTC.

This clone was seen just once. This sequence joins TRBV18 and TRBJ1-1, with a weak D call TRBD1 (5 bases). The length of the CDR3 is 15 residues. Germline V gene lookup returns CDR1 KGHSH and CDR2 LQKENI. Trimming cost V 3 bases and J 1 base, with 12 bases left between them. Here the CDR3 reads CASSPGLQGNTEAFF. CDR3 DNA: TGTGCCAGCTCACCCGGATTGCAGGGGAACACTGAAGCTTTCTTT.

The J gene is TRBJ2-7, the V gene TRBV19; 8 bases align to TRBD1. V shed 4 bases, J shed 2 bases, and the junction held 7 bases outside the gene matches. The germline V gene has CDR1 LNHDA and CDR2 SQIVND (reference sequence). The CDR3 runs 15 residues. The CDR3 sequence: CASSRTGTGTYEQYF. The CDR3 bases are TGTGCCAGTAGTAGGACCGGGACAGGAACCTACGAGCAGTACTTC.

The V and J genes are TRBV7-9 and TRBJ1-5, with 9 bases lining up with TRBD1. Germline V gives CDR1 SEHNR, CDR2 FQNEAQ (reference sequence). The CDR3 loop spans 15 amino acids. V gave up 5 bases and J gave up 4 bases; unmatched junction bases: 6. The CDR3 is CASSPTGGSNQPQHF. The CDR3 DNA reads as TGTGCCAGCAGCCCCACAGGGGGCTCTAATCAGCCCCAGCATTTT.

The chain joins TRBV7-9 to TRBJ1-1; a possible D gene is TRBD1 (5 bases). This CDR3 region has 13 residues. V was clipped by 3 bases and J by 7 bases, with 12 bases between them. In germline, CDR1 is SEHNR, CDR2 FQNEAQ (reference sequence). The CDR3 loop reads CASSLGRQHEAFF. The CDR3 DNA follows: TGTGCCAGCAGCTTGGGGCGGCAGCATGAAGCTTTCTTT.

This clone was seen once. The rearrangement links TRBV19 to TRBJ2-7; 9 bases are shared with TRBD2. With 5 bases clipped from V and 3 bases from J, the junction kept 8 bases outside the gene matches. The CDR3 extends over 15 amino acids. Germline CDR1 reads LNHDA; CDR2 reads SQIVND (reference sequence). CDR3 bases: TGTGCCAGTAGTTCCCCCGGGACTAGCCGCTACGAGCAGTACTTC. Its translation is CASSSPGTSRYEQYF.

The V gene is TRBV5-1, the J gene TRBJ2-1, with TRBD2 as a possible D gene (5 bases). The length of the CDR3 is 16 residues. With 0 bases removed from V and 0 bases from J, the gap between germline ends came to 10 bases. The germline V gene encodes CDR1 SGHRS and CDR2 YFSETQ. CDR3: CASSLEVATSYNEQFF. CDR3 DNA sequence: TGCGCCAGCAGCTTGGAGGTAGCGACCTCCTACAATGAGCAGTTCTTC.

The rearrangement links TRBV6-1 to TRBJ2-1; 8 positions match TRBD1. V shed 1 base and J 8 bases; nucleotides not matched to a gene: 7. Germline CDR1 reads MNHNS; CDR2 reads SASEGT. The length of the CDR3 is 15 residues. CDR3 in DNA: TGTGCCAGCAGTGAAGTTCACAGGGGGGTGTATGAGCAGTTCTTC. Translation: CASSEVHRGVYEQFF.

The chain has TRBV9 and TRBJ1-2; TRBD1 is a possible D gene (5 bases). Germline loops: CDR1 SGDLS, CDR2 YYNGEE. Trimming left V 4 bases short and J 1 base short, with 17 bases between. CDR3 length: 16 amino acids. The CDR3 DNA reads as TGTGCCAGCAGCCCCCTGGTGGGGCTTAATAACTATGGCTACACCTTC. Protein sequence: CASSPLVGLNNYGYTF. Full variable domain (remainder filled in from reference TRBV9 and TRBJ1-2): DSGVTQTPKHLITATGQRVTLRCSPRSGDLSVYWYQQSLDQGLQFLIQYYNGEERAKGNILERFSAQQFPDLHSELNLSSLELGDSALYFCASSPLVGLNNYGYTFGSGTRLTVV.

The chain carries TRBV30 and TRBJ2-1, with D possibly TRBD2 on 5 matching bases. This CDR3 has 17 residues. Per germline, CDR1 GTSNPN and CDR2 SVGIG (reference sequence). Trimming pared 0 bases from V and 7 bases from J, leaving 22 bases between. The CDR3 is CAWSVPLGRGKNNEQFF. The CDR3 region has the DNA TGTGCCTGGAGTGTACCCCTCGGGCGAGGGAAGAATAATGAGCAGTTCTTC.

The V and J genes are TRBV5-4 and TRBJ2-1, with 7 bases aligning to TRBD1. Germline lookup yields CDR1 SGHNT and CDR2 YYREEE (reference sequence). This CDR3 region has 16 residues. Trimming removed 2 bases from V and 0 bases from J; junction bases left unmatched: 5. The CDR3 bases are TGTGCCAGCAGCTTCGATTGGGACAGCTCCTACAATGAGCAGTTCTTC. This codes for CASSFDWDSSYNEQFF.

A few counts support this clone. This rearrangement joins TRBV29-1 to TRBJ2-2; the match to TRBD1 covers 8 bases. The CDR3 consists of 13 residues. CDR1 SQVTM and CDR2 ANQGSEA come from the germline V gene. V dropped 8 bases and J dropped 4; count of bases not matched to a gene: 6. The CDR3 sequence is CSIRDRTTGELFF. CDR3 DNA sequence: TGCAGCATTAGGGACAGGACCACCGGGGAGCTGTTTTTT.

The chain carries TRBV28 and TRBJ2-7; D remains unclear. CDR1 is MDHEN, CDR2 SYDVKM, per germline. The CDR3 sequence is 13 residues long. The germline V and J ends were trimmed by 5 bases and 2 bases, with 10 bases remaining between them. The CDR3 region is CASSHSRTYEQYF. In nucleotides, the CDR3 is TGTGCCAGCAGTCACAGCAGAACCTACGAGCAGTACTTC.

J is TRBJ1-3 and V is TRBV6-5, with a weak D call TRBD1 (5 bases). The CDR3 is 14 amino acids. Trimming took 6 bases from V and 3 from J, leaving 12 bases between them. The germline CDR1 and CDR2 sequences are MNHEY and SVGAGI. CDR3 sequence: CASSSGKRGNTIYF. In DNA form, the CDR3 reads TGTGCCAGCAGCTCAGGGAAGCGTGGAAACACCATATATTTT.

The genes are TRBV5-1 and TRBJ2-5; 7 bases are shared with TRBD1. V lost 4 bases and J lost 2; bases outside the gene matches: 5. CDR1 is SGHRS, CDR2 YFSETQ, per germline. This CDR3 has 14 residues. The CDR3 DNA sequence: TGCGCCAGCAGCAAGTCAGGGGGACAAGAGACCCAGTACTTC. Amino acids: CASSKSGGQETQYF.

The gene calls are TRBV11-1 and TRBJ1-6, with 11 bases lining up with TRBD1. The V and J ends lost 5 bases and 8 bases, in that order; junction bases with no gene match: 5. Germline loops: CDR1 SGHAT, CDR2 FQDESV (reference sequence). CDR3 length: 15 residues. CDR3 sequence reads: CASSPGTGGHSPLHF. The CDR3 DNA reads as TGTGCCAGCAGCCCTGGGACAGGGGGTCATTCACCCCTCCACTTT.

J is TRBJ2-7 and V is TRBV28, with TRBD2 matching over 9 bases. The CDR3 runs to 15 residues. J gave up 2 bases and V 6 bases, and 8 bases lay outside the gene matches. Per the germline V gene, CDR1 is MDHEN and CDR2 is SYDVKM. CDR3 amino acids: CASSTPLAGTYEQYF. The CDR3 DNA sequence: TGTGCCAGCAGCACCCCCCTAGCGGGAACCTACGAGCAGTACTTC.

The J gene is TRBJ2-1, the V gene TRBV6-4; perhaps TRBD2 as D (5 bases). This CDR3 has 15 amino acids. Per germline, CDR1 MRHNA and CDR2 SNTAGT. V dropped 5 bases and J dropped 5 bases, with 16 bases sitting between them. The CDR3 here is CASSPGLRADNEQFF. The CDR3, as DNA: TGTGCCAGCAGTCCTGGACTCCGAGCGGACAATGAGCAGTTCTTC.

The J gene is TRBJ2-1, the V gene TRBV5-1; possible D gene TRBD1, 6 bases. This CDR3 spans 15 amino acids. The germline gives CDR1 SGHRS, CDR2 YFSETQ. V was shortened by 4 bases and J by 8 bases, with 19 bases between the two germline ends. CDR3 sequence: CASSPRGTGSDEQFF. The CDR3 DNA reads TGCGCCAGCAGCCCTAGAGGAACAGGGAGCGATGAGCAGTTCTTC.

CDR3 bases: TGTGCCAGCAGACAACTTCTTCCGGGAGAGAAGAATCAGCCCCAGCATTTT. It yields the protein CASRQLLPGEKNQPQHF. The V call is TRBV27, the J call TRBJ1-5; no clear D. The germline CDR1 and CDR2 sequences are MNHEY and SMNVEV (reference sequence). The CDR3 runs to 17 residues. Trimming shortened V by 6 bases and J by 4 bases, and 22 bases separated the two germline ends.

The chain is built from TRBV5-6 and TRBJ2-1, with a tentative D call TRBD2 (7 bases). CDR1 SGHDT and CDR2 YYEEEE come from the germline V gene. V lost 9 bases to trimming and J lost 10 bases, with 14 bases between them. The CDR3 runs to 11 residues. The CDR3 protein is CATSGGVEQFF. The CDR3 DNA is TGTGCCACCTCGGGGGGCGTGGAGCAGTTCTTC.

This chain connects TRBV11-2 to TRBJ2-7; D possibly corresponds to TRBD2 (7 bases). The CDR3 is made up of 14 amino acids. Looked up from germline, CDR1 is SGHAT and CDR2 is FQNNGV. V was pared by 6 bases and J by 2 bases, with 14 bases between. The CDR3 bases are TGTGCCAGCAGGACCGGAGGGGGGGCCTACGAGCAGTACTTC. It yields the protein CASRTGGGAYEQYF.

The chain recombines TRBV2 with TRBJ2-3; D possibly corresponds to TRBD2 (6 bases). The CDR3 is 16 residues long. V gave up 3 bases and J gave up 2 bases, with 15 bases separating them. The germline CDR1 and CDR2 sequences are SNHLY and FYNNEI. The CDR3 reads CASSDRSGGTTDTQYF. Here the CDR3 DNA reads TGTGCCAGCAGTGATAGGAGTGGGGGGACCACAGATACGCAGTATTTT.

V usage is TRBV6-6 and J usage is TRBJ2-3, with a weak D call TRBD2 (6 bases). The CDR3 consists of 15 residues. Germline assignment: CDR1 MNHNY and CDR2 SVGAGI (reference sequence). V lost 6 bases, J lost 0 bases, and 13 bases lay in between. DNA for the CDR3: TGTGCCAGCAGCCCCTCTAGCGCCAGCACAGATACGCAGTATTTT. This gives the protein CASSPSSASTDTQYF.

The CDR3 loop reads CASSLWWEGRYNEQFF. For the CDR3, the DNA is TGTGCCAGCAGTTTATGGTGGGAAGGGAGGTACAATGAGCAGTTCTTC. The rearrangement joins TRBV27 to TRBJ2-1, with D possibly TRBD2 on 6 matching bases. Germline CDR1 MNHEY, CDR2 SMNVEV (reference sequence). The CDR3 is 16 amino acids. The V and J ends lost 1 base and 4 bases respectively, with 14 bases between them.

The genes are TRBV2 and TRBJ1-2; a possible D gene is TRBD1 (5 bases). V was pared by 8 bases and J by 4 bases, with 20 bases between. Per the germline V gene, CDR1 is SNHLY and CDR2 is FYNNEI. This CDR3 has 15 amino acids. CDR3 sequence (DNA): TGTGCCAGCGGGGGGTTTGACGGGGCCTTCTATGGCTACACCTTC. Protein sequence: CASGGFDGAFYGYTF.

The chain recombines TRBV15 with TRBJ2-2; 10 bases match TRBD2. V lost 0 bases, J lost 0 bases, and 7 bases stayed unmatched. The germline V gene has CDR1 LNHNV and CDR2 YYDKDF (reference sequence). The CDR3 contains 19 residues. The DNA for the CDR3 is TGTGCCACCAGCAGAGATATGGTAGCGGGGGGCTCGAACACCGGGGAGCTGTTTTTT. It is translated as CATSRDMVAGGSNTGELFF.

The chain links TRBV6-6 to TRBJ1-2; D gene uncertain. Germline CDR1 MNHNY, CDR2 SVGAGI (reference sequence). This CDR3 has 14 amino acids. V shed 8 bases and J shed 4 bases, with 17 bases lying between them. CDR3: CASLSTADLYGYTF. DNA of the CDR3: TGTGCCAGCCTGTCCACAGCGGACCTCTATGGCTACACCTTC.

The chain has TRBV4-2 and TRBJ2-1; 7 positions agree with TRBD2. J gave up 3 bases and V 1 base, and 3 bases lay outside the gene matches. The germline gives CDR1 LGHNA, CDR2 YNFKEQ. The CDR3 is made up of 15 amino acids. DNA for the CDR3: TGTGCCAGCAGCCAAGCGGGGGGTCTCTACAATGAGCAGTTCTTC. Translating gives CASSQAGGLYNEQFF.